The present T cell receptor beta chain was sequenced within a study of cytomegalovirus exposure and HLA in healthy donors. Study in general: Among several hundred genotyped donors, about 80% fell in the Caucasian-associated ancestry cluster. Overall study results and limits: The authors later found HLA-associated TCR beta chains more clonally expanded than equally common others.

A remark on this clone: Its antigen is not known.

Researchers ran the PCR with 60 Vbeta and 13 Jbeta primers. Measured with immunoSEQ multiplex PCR; TCRdb has only the in-frame clones, and not every one. The table lists a few hundred thousand clones, about 75% of them singletons. The sequence was collected from a woman younger than 45 in good health and CMV-seronegative. The sequenced sample consisted of PBMCs.

The CDR3 nucleotides are TGTGCCAGCAGTTACAGGGGGAGTTTGGCGCATGGCTACACCTTC. This gives the protein CASSYRGSLAHGYTF. The chain employs TRBV6-5 and TRBJ1-2, with a tentative D call TRBD1 (6 bases). The CDR3 length is 15 residues. Looked up from germline, CDR1 is MNHEY and CDR2 is SVGAGI. The ends were cut back, 2 bases at V and 6 bases at J, with 16 bases in the middle.